This TCR beta chain was identified in a study of shared clonotypes between healthy human individuals. This clone came up once. This specimen includes other DNA sequences encoding the same CDR3. Libraries were prepared by immunoSEQ multiplex PCR; TCRdb keeps only in-frame clonotypes and omits some of them. The table lists approximately 2,000,000 clones, roughly 90% of them singletons, with around 0.38% in the top ten. Trimming stripped 4 bases from V and 4 bases from J, with 8 bases between. CDR3 size: 13 residues. CDR1 is SNHLY, CDR2 FYNNEI, per germline. This sequence originates from a man between 18 and 29 years old in good health. Some clones in this sample may be carry-over from other donors' samples. The sequenced sample was naive CD4+ T cells from PBMCs. Subset of the sample: CD45RA+ positively selected. The V gene is TRBV2, the J gene TRBJ2-1; D gene unclear. CDR3 sequence reads: CASSVGRYNEQFF. In DNA, the CDR3 is TGTGCCAGCAGTGTAGGCCGTTACAATGAGCAGTTCTTC.